This T cell receptor beta chain emerged from a study of molecular identifiers for immune sequencing clone quantification. The V gene's germline CDR1 is SQVTM and CDR2 ANQGSEA. CDR3 length: 15 residues. V lost 0 bases, J lost 0 bases, and 12 bases lay in between. Previously described methods and listed TCR primers produced bulk TCR libraries. Via MiXCR, TCRdb re-called the PCR reads, giving one row per CDR3 protein. Of 400,000 to 600,000 distinct CDR3 sequences in the sample, about 25% were seen once. Sequenced: naive CD8+ T cells from blood, with Jurkat cell RNA spiked in. As to subset: FACS-sorted CD8+CD4-CCR7+CD45RA+ naive T cells. This clonotype was sampled from a human donor in good health. Some libraries in this study had Jurkat cell RNA spiked in. V gene TRBV29-1 combines with J gene TRBJ2-7; no firm D call. The CDR3 region has the DNA TGCAGCGTTGAAGACAGCCGTACGAGCTCCTACGAGCAGTACTTC. As protein: CSVEDSRTSSYEQYF.